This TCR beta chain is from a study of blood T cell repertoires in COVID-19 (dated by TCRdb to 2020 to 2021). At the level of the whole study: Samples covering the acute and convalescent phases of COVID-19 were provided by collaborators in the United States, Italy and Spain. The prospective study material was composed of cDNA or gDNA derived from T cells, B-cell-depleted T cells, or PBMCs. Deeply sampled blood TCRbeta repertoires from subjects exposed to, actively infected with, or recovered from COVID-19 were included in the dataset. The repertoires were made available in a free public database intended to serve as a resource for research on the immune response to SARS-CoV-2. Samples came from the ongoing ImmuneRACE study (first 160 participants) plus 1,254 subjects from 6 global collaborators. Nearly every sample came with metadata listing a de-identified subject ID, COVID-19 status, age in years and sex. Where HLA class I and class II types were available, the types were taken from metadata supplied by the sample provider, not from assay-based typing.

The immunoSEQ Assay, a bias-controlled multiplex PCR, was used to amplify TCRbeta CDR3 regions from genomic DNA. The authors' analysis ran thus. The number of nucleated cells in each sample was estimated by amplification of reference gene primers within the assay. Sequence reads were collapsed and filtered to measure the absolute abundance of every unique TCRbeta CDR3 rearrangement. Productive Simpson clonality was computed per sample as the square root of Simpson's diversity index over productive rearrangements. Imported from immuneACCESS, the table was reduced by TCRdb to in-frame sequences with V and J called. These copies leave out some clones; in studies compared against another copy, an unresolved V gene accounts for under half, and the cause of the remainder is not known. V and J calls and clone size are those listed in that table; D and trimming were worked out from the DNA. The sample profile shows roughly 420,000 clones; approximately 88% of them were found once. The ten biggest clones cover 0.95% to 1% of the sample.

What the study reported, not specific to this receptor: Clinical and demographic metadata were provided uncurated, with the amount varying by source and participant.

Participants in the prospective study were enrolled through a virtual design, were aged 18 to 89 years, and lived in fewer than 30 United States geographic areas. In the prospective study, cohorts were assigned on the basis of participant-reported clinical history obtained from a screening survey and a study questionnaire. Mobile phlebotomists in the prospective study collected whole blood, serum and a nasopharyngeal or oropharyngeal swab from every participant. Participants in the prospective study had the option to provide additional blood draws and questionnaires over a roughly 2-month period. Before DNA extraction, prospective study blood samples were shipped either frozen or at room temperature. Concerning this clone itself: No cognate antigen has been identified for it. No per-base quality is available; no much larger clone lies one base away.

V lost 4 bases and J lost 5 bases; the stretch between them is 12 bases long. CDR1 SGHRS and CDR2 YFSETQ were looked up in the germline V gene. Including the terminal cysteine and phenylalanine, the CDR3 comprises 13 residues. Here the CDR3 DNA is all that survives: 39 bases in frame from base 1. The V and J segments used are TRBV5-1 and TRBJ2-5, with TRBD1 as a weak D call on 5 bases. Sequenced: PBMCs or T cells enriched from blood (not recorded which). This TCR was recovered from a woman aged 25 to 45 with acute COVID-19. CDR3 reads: CASSLGAGETQYF. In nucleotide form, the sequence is TGCGCCAGCAGCCTAGGGGCTGGGGAGACCCAGTACTTC.